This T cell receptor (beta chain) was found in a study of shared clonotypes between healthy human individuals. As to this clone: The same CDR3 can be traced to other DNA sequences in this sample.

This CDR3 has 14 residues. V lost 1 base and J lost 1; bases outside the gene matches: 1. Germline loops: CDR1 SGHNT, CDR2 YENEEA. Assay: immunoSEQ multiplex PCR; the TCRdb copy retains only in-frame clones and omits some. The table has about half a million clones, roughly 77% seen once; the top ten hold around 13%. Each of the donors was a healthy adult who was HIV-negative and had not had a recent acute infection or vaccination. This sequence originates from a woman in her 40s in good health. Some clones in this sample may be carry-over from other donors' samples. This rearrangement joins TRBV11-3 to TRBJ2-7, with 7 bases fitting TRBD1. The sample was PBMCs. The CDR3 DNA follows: TGTGCCAGCAGCTTAGGGGACAGATCCTACGAGCAGTACTTC. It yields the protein CASSLGDRSYEQYF.